Described below is a single T cell receptor beta chain sequence and its context. Its matching antigen is unknown. Other DNA sequences in the same sample also yield this CDR3. The repertoire was sequenced with immunoSEQ multiplex PCR; TCRdb's copy has only in-frame clones and lacks some. The top ten clones hold about 6.3% of a sample with about 100,000 clones, about 89% of them seen once. The germline V gene has CDR1 MGHRA and CDR2 YSYEKL. V was cut by 0 bases and J by 4 bases, with 9 bases left in between. The CDR3 spans 14 residues. These data originate in a study of graft-versus-host responses after intestinal transplantation. Study-level information: Following induction with anti-thymocyte globulin, all recipients were given tacrolimus and steroids for two to four years.

Study observations and caveats: Detected in recipient marrow were GvH clones, some of which were first observed in ileum or blood. Early after transplant, HvG declines were associated with peak levels of circulating GvH clones. Allografts carried high graft-versus-host to host-versus-graft clonal ratios in patients having graft-donor T cell macrochimerism.

Sequencing used unstimulated CD8+ T cells sorted from spleen or lymph node cells, obtained before intestinal transplant. The source is a human donor who received an intestinal transplant. The gene calls are TRBV4-1 and TRBJ1-1; D gene unclear. CDR3 nucleotide sequence: TGCGCCAGCAGCCAAGATTTTGCTGGCACTGAAGCTTTCTTT. It specifies CASSQDFAGTEAFF.